These 30 T cell receptor beta chains originate from one sample sequenced in a study of T cell responses to AZD1222 COVID-19 vaccine. Produced via immunoSEQ multiplex PCR; TCRdb's table is partial and in-frame only. The sample has approximately 200,000 clones, around 87% seen once. Material: peripheral blood, obtained on day 0 of MenACWY control vaccination. The source is an adult in good health.

Comment on this clone: In the same sample, other DNA sequences code for this CDR3. The rearrangement uses TRBV28 and TRBJ2-3; 11 bases line up with TRBD2. Germline loops: CDR1 MDHEN, CDR2 SYDVKM. V lost 5 bases, J lost 0 bases, and 4 bases stayed unmatched. The CDR3 has 16 amino acids. The CDR3 reads CASSPGLAASTDTQYF. The CDR3 nucleotides are TGTGCCAGCAGTCCGGGACTAGCGGCCAGCACAGATACGCAGTATTTT.

This clone is a singleton in its sample. The chain links TRBV28 to TRBJ2-7; 8 bases align to TRBD2. V lost 6 bases to trimming and J lost 3 bases; unmatched junction nucleotides: 10. From germline, CDR1 is MDHEN and CDR2 SYDVKM. The CDR3 totals 15 residues. In DNA form, the CDR3 reads TGTGCCAGCAGCCCCCCGGGGGGGGCCAGCTACGAGCAGTACTTC. This codes for CASSPPGGASYEQYF.

The J gene is TRBJ2-7, the V gene TRBV7-9, with D uncertain. The V end lost 5 bases, the J end lost 2 bases, and 13 bases lay between the germline ends. The germline V gene has CDR1 SEHNR and CDR2 FQNEAQ (reference sequence). This CDR3 is built from 14 residues. CDR3 region: CASSTSAFPYEQYF. The CDR3 nucleotides read TGTGCCAGCAGCACCTCGGCCTTCCCCTACGAGCAGTACTTC.

This clone came up once. V and J are TRBV6-1 and TRBJ1-5, with D unclear. The V and J ends lost 4 bases and 0 bases respectively, with 7 bases between them. CDR1 and CDR2 (germline): MNHNS, SASEGT. The CDR3 is 14 residues long. In nucleotides, the CDR3 is TGTGCCAGCAGTGTGACAATTAGCAATCAGCCCCAGCATTTT. This translates into CASSVTISNQPQHF.

This sequence joins TRBV11-2 and TRBJ2-3, with 10 bases aligning to TRBD2. Germline V gene data show CDR1 as SGHAT and CDR2 as FQNNGV. The CDR3 covers 14 residues. J gave up 1 base and V 8 bases, and 3 bases lay outside the gene matches. The CDR3 region has the DNA TGTGCCAGCTTTCTAGCGGGGGGCACAGATACGCAGTATTTT. Translated, it gives CASFLAGGTDTQYF.

This chain links TRBV28 with TRBJ2-5, with D uncertain. V was shortened by 5 bases and J by 3 bases, with 7 bases between the two germline ends. The CDR3 is 12 residues long. Germline CDR1 MDHEN, CDR2 SYDVKM. The CDR3 DNA reads as TGTGCCAGCAGTGAGTGGGAAGAGACCCAGTACTTC. Its protein product is CASSEWEETQYF.

The chain uses TRBV29-1 and TRBJ1-2; D is undetermined. The germline CDR1 and CDR2 sequences are SQVTM and ANQGSEA. The CDR3 is 12 residues long. The germline V and J ends were trimmed by 4 bases and 6 bases, with 12 bases remaining between them. CDR3: CSVVAGLDGYTF. CDR3 nucleotide sequence: TGCAGCGTTGTAGCTGGGTTAGATGGCTACACCTTC.

The J gene is TRBJ2-3, the V gene TRBV11-2, with 12 bases fitting TRBD2. The ends lost 1 base at V and 6 bases at J; junction bases unmatched: 8. This CDR3 region has 17 residues. Germline CDR1 and CDR2: SGHAT and FQNNGV. DNA of the CDR3: TGTGCCAGCAGCTTAGTTGCTAGCGGGGGGGATTGGGATACGCAGTATTTT. Its translation is CASSLVASGGDWDTQYF.

The J gene is TRBJ2-7, the V gene TRBV9, with 11 bases that match TRBD2. This CDR3 has 18 amino acids. V was pared by 0 bases and J by 5 bases, with 13 bases of the junction left unmatched. Germline-derived CDR1 and CDR2 are SGDLS and YYNGEE. In DNA form, the CDR3 reads TGTGCCAGCAGCGTAGGACCTAGCGGGAGGCCTCCGTGGGACGAGCAGTACTTC. It specifies CASSVGPSGRPPWDEQYF.

The rearrangement uses TRBV20-1 and TRBJ1-3; perhaps TRBD1 as D (5 bases). The ends were cut back, 4 bases at V and 4 bases at J, with 5 bases in the middle. The CDR3 extends over 11 amino acids. Germline values: CDR1 DFQATT, CDR2 SNEGSKA (reference sequence). This CDR3 is CSAKGGNTIYF. In nucleotides, the CDR3 is TGCAGTGCTAAGGGGGGAAACACCATATATTTT.

This clone was seen a single time. The chain carries TRBV6-5 and TRBJ1-5; D remains unclear. Germline V gene sequence: CDR1 MNHEY, CDR2 SVGAGI. The CDR3 contains 13 residues. Trimming stripped 7 bases from V and 7 bases from J, with 14 bases between. The CDR3 nucleotides are TGTGCCAGCACGGATAGGGTGGGCCAGCCCCAGCATTTT. Encoded protein: CASTDRVGQPQHF.

The chain links TRBV19 to TRBJ1-1, with D unresolved. V was pared by 2 bases and J by 3 bases, with 19 bases between. Germline V gene data show CDR1 as LNHDA and CDR2 as SQIVND (reference sequence). This CDR3 spans 17 amino acids. The CDR3 here is CASSINPPRRMHTEAFF. CDR3 DNA sequence: TGTGCCAGTAGTATAAACCCCCCACGGAGGATGCACACTGAAGCTTTCTTT.

The rearrangement links TRBV28 to TRBJ1-2; 8 nucleotides align to TRBD1. Trimming cost V 3 bases and J 8 bases; bases outside gene matches: 5. This CDR3 contains 13 residues. Per germline, CDR1 MDHEN and CDR2 SYDVKM. The CDR3 DNA is TGTGCCAGCAGTTTCCGGACAGGGATGGGCTACACCTTC. It translates to CASSFRTGMGYTF.

This chain links TRBV29-1 with TRBJ1-3, with 7 bases that match TRBD1. Looked up from germline, CDR1 is SQVTM and CDR2 is ANQGSEA. There are 15 residues in the CDR3. The V and J ends lost 1 base and 4 bases, in that order; junction bases with no gene match: 7. This chain's CDR3 is CSVEVADRRGNTIYF. In DNA form, the CDR3 reads TGCAGCGTTGAAGTAGCGGACAGGCGGGGAAACACCATATATTTT.

This clone showed up just once. The genes are TRBV7-6 and TRBJ2-1; tentatively, D is TRBD1 (5 bases). The germline gives CDR1 SGHVS, CDR2 FNYEAQ. The ends were cut back, 5 bases at V and 9 bases at J, with 20 bases in the middle. The CDR3 has 15 amino acids. The chain's CDR3 is CASSPPAGYVGEQFF. In nucleotides, the CDR3 is TGTGCCAGCAGCCCGCCCGCAGGGTACGTCGGTGAGCAGTTCTTC.

The V and J genes are TRBV19 and TRBJ2-2; TRBD1 matches at 10 bases. In germline, CDR1 is LNHDA, CDR2 SQIVND (reference sequence). V was pared by 7 bases and J by 7 bases, with 9 bases of the junction left unmatched. The CDR3 totals 15 residues. CDR3 protein: CASTPPTGGNGELFF. The CDR3 nucleotides read TGTGCCAGTACTCCCCCGACAGGGGGCAACGGGGAGCTGTTTTTT.

The chain recombines TRBV5-1 with TRBJ2-1; TRBD2 might be the D (6 bases). This CDR3 has 15 residues. V was trimmed by 2 bases and J by 4 bases, leaving 13 bases between them. CDR1 and CDR2 (germline): SGHRS, YFSETQ. CDR3 amino acids: CASSLMSGQYNEQFF. The CDR3 DNA reads as TGCGCCAGCAGCTTAATGAGCGGGCAGTACAATGAGCAGTTCTTC.

The chain combines TRBV5-1 with TRBJ2-3; tentative D call: TRBD2 (5 bases). The ends were cut back, 6 bases at V and 6 bases at J, with 14 bases in the middle. The CDR3 loop spans 13 amino acids. Germline V gene lookup returns CDR1 SGHRS and CDR2 YFSETQ. The CDR3 DNA reads TGCGCCAGCACCTTCGGAACTAGTGATACGCAGTATTTT. Amino acids: CASTFGTSDTQYF.

The chain joins TRBV27 to TRBJ1-2; possible D gene TRBD1, 6 bases. V was shortened by 5 bases and J by 0 bases, with 10 bases between the two germline ends. Germline-derived CDR1 and CDR2 are MNHEY and SMNVEV (reference sequence). This CDR3 region has 14 residues. This CDR3 reads CASSPGQANYGYTF. The CDR3 nucleotides read TGTGCCAGCAGTCCGGGACAAGCTAACTATGGCTACACCTTC.

The gene calls are TRBV29-1 and TRBJ1-2; D unclear. The V end was cut by 6 bases, the J end by 5 bases, with 16 bases between. Per the germline V gene, CDR1 is SQVTM and CDR2 is ANQGSEA. The CDR3 spans 13 residues. DNA for the CDR3: TGCAGCGTCTGGACCGAGAGAGAGTATGGCTACACCTTC. Its protein product is CSVWTEREYGYTF. Combining the CDR3 with reference TRBV29-1 and TRBJ1-2 gives the whole variable domain SAVISQKPSRDICQRGTSLTIQCQVDSQVTMMFWYRQQPGQSLTLIATANQGSEATYESGFVIDKFPISRPNLTFSTLTVSNMSPEDSSIYLCSVWTEREYGYTFGSGTRLTVV.

The chain links TRBV27 to TRBJ2-7; unclear D gene. Germline V gene sequence: CDR1 MNHEY, CDR2 SMNVEV (reference sequence). This CDR3 region has 14 residues. The ends were cut back, 0 bases at V and 4 bases at J, with 10 bases in the middle. In DNA form, the CDR3 reads TGTGCCAGCAGTTTATCGGGCTGGGGATACGAGCAGTACTTC. Protein: CASSLSGWGYEQYF.

V gene TRBV7-8 combines with J gene TRBJ2-1; the D is unclear. The CDR3 spans 15 residues. CDR1 and CDR2 from the germline V gene are SGHVS and FQNEAQ. Deletions cut 5 bases from V and 3 bases from J, with 14 bases between. CDR3 sequence: CASSVIPTDYNEQFF. The DNA of the CDR3 is TGTGCCAGCAGCGTGATCCCGACGGACTACAATGAGCAGTTCTTC.

The J gene is TRBJ2-1, the V gene TRBV27; 10 positions agree with TRBD2. V shed 6 bases, J shed 3 bases, and the junction held 5 bases outside the gene matches. Germline CDR1 and CDR2: MNHEY and SMNVEV (reference sequence). This CDR3 comprises 15 residues. CDR3 loop: CASSPLAGSYNEQFF. CDR3 in DNA: TGTGCCAGCAGCCCACTAGCGGGGAGCTACAATGAGCAGTTCTTC.

The chain links TRBV10-3 to TRBJ1-5; the D gene is possibly TRBD1 (5 bases). This CDR3 is 13 amino acids long. CDR1 and CDR2 (germline): ENHRY, SYGVKD. V was clipped by 2 bases and J by 8 bases, with 10 bases between them. DNA for the CDR3: TGTGCCATCAGTGAGAGGGGTACGGAGCCCCAGCATTTT. Protein: CAISERGTEPQHF.

V usage is TRBV28 and J usage is TRBJ1-2, with D perhaps matching TRBD1 (5 bases). CDR3 size: 11 residues. V lost 4 bases, J lost 8 bases, and 8 bases lay in between. Germline CDR1 and CDR2: MDHEN and SYDVKM. CDR3 sequence reads: CASSWRGGYTF. The CDR3 DNA is TGTGCCAGCAGTTGGCGGGGGGGCTACACCTTC.

The rearrangement links TRBV3-1 (or the pseudogene TRBV3-2) to TRBJ2-5; TRBD2 aligns across 14 bases. Trimming removed 1 base from V and 2 bases from J; junction bases left unmatched: 6. The CDR3 spans 18 residues. Germline CDR1 is LGHDT and CDR2 is YNNKEL (reference sequence). The CDR3, as DNA: TGTGCCAGCAGCCAAGTGGGACTAGCGGGGGCTCAACAAGAGACCCAGTACTTC. The encoded protein is CASSQVGLAGAQQETQYF.

This sequence joins TRBV5-4 and TRBJ2-1; no clear D gene. CDR1 and CDR2 from the germline V gene are SGHNT and YYREEE (reference sequence). The CDR3 totals 12 residues. With 0 bases removed from V and 3 bases from J, the gap between germline ends came to 1 base. For the CDR3, the DNA is TGTGCCAGCAGCTTGGACTACAATGAGCAGTTCTTC. This encodes CASSLDYNEQFF.

This clone was observed a single time. This chain uses TRBV6-1 with TRBJ1-4; D is unclear. V dropped 0 bases and J dropped 7 bases, with 12 bases sitting between them. CDR1 MNHNS and CDR2 SASEGT come from the germline V gene. The CDR3 is 15 amino acids. The CDR3 bases are TGTGCCAGCAGTGAAGCGCAGGACGGGAGTGAAAAACTGTTTTTT. Encoded protein: CASSEAQDGSEKLFF.

The table lists this clone with a few counts. The chain recombines TRBV4-2 with TRBJ2-2; the D gene is possibly TRBD2 (5 bases). The V and J ends lost 2 bases and 6 bases respectively, with 13 bases between them. The CDR3 sequence is 15 residues long. Germline CDR1 reads LGHNA; CDR2 reads YNFKEQ. CDR3 sequence reads: CASSQFRGSPGELFF. The CDR3 coding sequence is TGTGCCAGCAGCCAATTTCGGGGAAGTCCCGGGGAGCTGTTTTTT.

In this sample, this clone turned up once. The V call is TRBV30, the J call TRBJ1-1, with D perhaps matching TRBD1 (6 bases). Trimming shortened V by 2 bases and J by 1 base, and 8 bases separated the two germline ends. CDR1 and CDR2 (germline): GTSNPN, SVGIG (reference sequence). This CDR3 contains 13 residues. In DNA, the CDR3 is TGTGCCTGGAGTCAACAGGGGAACACTGAAGCTTTCTTT. As protein: CAWSQQGNTEAFF.